Shown below are 5 T cell receptor beta chains from a single sample sequenced in a study of blood T cell repertoires in COVID-19. The assay was immunoSEQ multiplex PCR, and TCRdb's table has in-frame clones only and misses some. The sample lists hundreds of thousands of clones, roughly 90% occurring once. The specimen was peripheral blood. These receptors were taken from a woman in her 70s with COVID-19, enrolled during active disease.

J is TRBJ2-2 and V is TRBV10-3; D call uncertain. Trimming stripped 10 bases from V and 5 bases from J, with 14 bases between. CDR3 size: 13 residues. Germline CDR1 ENHRY, CDR2 SYGVKD. The chain's CDR3 is CATLPSVTGELFF. The CDR3 bases are TGTGCCACGCTCCCGTCAGTTACCGGGGAGCTGTTTTTT.

The J gene is TRBJ1-2, the V gene TRBV7-9; tentative D call: TRBD1 (6 bases). Trimming took 5 bases from V and 4 from J, leaving 11 bases between them. CDR1 is SEHNR and CDR2 is FQNEAQ in the germline V gene (reference sequence). The CDR3 is made up of 13 amino acids. CDR3 DNA sequence: TGTGCCAGCAGCATAGGACAGAGCTATGGCTACACCTTC. This encodes CASSIGQSYGYTF.

This chain links TRBV5-1 with TRBJ1-2; 7 bases line up with TRBD1. Germline-derived CDR1 and CDR2 are SGHRS and YFSETQ. The CDR3 is 12 residues long. The V segment lost 2 bases and the J segment 7 bases; nucleotides outside the gene matches: 2. CDR3 DNA: TGCGCCAGCAGCTTTGACAGGGTTGGCTACACCTTC. This codes for CASSFDRVGYTF.

The chain joins TRBV5-1 to TRBJ2-2, with 13 bases matching TRBD2. The V segment lost 4 bases and the J segment 5 bases; nucleotides outside the gene matches: 8. CDR3 length: 17 residues. Germline V lookup: CDR1 SGHRS, CDR2 YFSETQ. This chain's CDR3 is CASSPGTSGARTGELFF. The CDR3 DNA is TGCGCCAGCAGCCCCGGGACTAGCGGGGCGAGGACCGGGGAGCTGTTTTTT.

This chain connects TRBV2 to TRBJ2-3, with D maybe TRBD2 (6 bases). V was cut by 6 bases and J by 0 bases, with 13 bases left in between. The CDR3 spans 15 residues. CDR1 and CDR2 from the germline V gene are SNHLY and FYNNEI. The CDR3 here is CASRRDSPSTDTQYF. CDR3 sequence (DNA): TGTGCCAGCAGGAGGGACTCCCCTAGCACAGATACGCAGTATTTT. Full variable domain (missing parts from reference TRBV2 and TRBJ2-3): EPEVTQTPSHQVTQMGQEVILRCVPISNHLYFYWYRQILGQKVEFLVSFYNNEISEKSEIFDDQFSVERPDGSNFTLKIRSTKLEDSAMYFCASRRDSPSTDTQYFGPGTRLTVL.